These 5 T cell receptor beta chains originate from one sample sequenced in a study of OX40 agonist ivuxolimab in advanced cancers. The library came from the immunoSEQ multiplex PCR assay. In its TCRdb copy, this immuneACCESS table keeps in-frame sequences only and misses some clones. Where compared with another copy, unresolved V genes explain less than half of these, and the others have no known cause. Present in this sample are 65,000 to 75,000 clones, 70% to 90% of which were seen just once. In total, the top ten clones hold 3% to 4% of the sample. This specimen consisted of CD4+ or CD8+ T cells sorted from blood, obtained in a trial of the OX40 agonist ivuxolimab. The receptors stem from an adult with an advanced solid tumor such as melanoma, head and neck, liver or kidney cancer.

The chain recombines TRBV5-1 with TRBJ2-1; 15 bases are shared with TRBD2. This CDR3 comprises 15 residues. V lost 4 bases, J lost 9 bases, and 5 bases stayed unmatched. CDR1 SGHRS and CDR2 YFSETQ come from the germline V gene. The CDR3 is CASSTGLAGGSEQFF. The CDR3 DNA follows: TGCGCCAGCAGCACTGGACTAGCGGGAGGGTCTGAGCAGTTCTTC.

The rearrangement uses TRBV5-1 and TRBJ2-7, with unresolved D. The V and J ends lost 1 base and 5 bases respectively, with 13 bases between them. CDR3 length equals 14 residues. The germline V gene has CDR1 SGHRS and CDR2 YFSETQ. The CDR3 DNA sequence: TGCGCCAGCAGCTTGCCGAACACGGGTGACGAGCAGTACTTC. It encodes CASSLPNTGDEQYF. Full variable domain (missing parts from reference TRBV5-1 and TRBJ2-7): KAGVTQTPRYLIKTRGQQVTLSCSPISGHRSVSWYQQTPGQGLQFLFEYFSETQRNKGNFPGRFSGRQFSNSRSEMNVSTLELGDSALYLCASSLPNTGDEQYFGPGTRLTVT.

The chain combines TRBV12-2 with TRBJ2-7; the table assigns TRBD2, which was not confirmed against the DNA. TRBV12-2 is classified as a pseudogene. This CDR3 has 15 amino acids. The CDR3 region has the DNA TGTGCAAGTCGCTTACCTAGCGGGAGGGCCTTCGAGCAGTACTTC. This gives the protein CASRLPSGRAFEQYF.

CDR3 DNA: TGTGCCAGCAGCCCGGCCGGGACAGGGGGTTGGTCACCCCTCCACTTT. Protein: CASSPAGTGGWSPLHF. The chain carries TRBV9 and TRBJ1-6; 11 nucleotides match TRBD1. CDR1 and CDR2 from the germline V gene are SGDLS and YYNGEE. Losses at the gene ends were 4 bases for V and 10 bases for J; bases not matched to a gene: 10. The CDR3 is made up of 16 amino acids.

The rearrangement uses TRBV7-2 and TRBJ1-2; D is perhaps TRBD1 (6 bases). This CDR3 contains 16 residues. Trimming took 5 bases from V and 3 from J, leaving 19 bases between them. The germline V gene has CDR1 SGHTA and CDR2 FQGNSA. Here the CDR3 DNA reads TGTGCCAGCAGCGGCTACAGGGAGATCGGCGACTATGGCTACACCTTC. Protein product: CASSGYREIGDYGYTF.